Each of the 8 T cell receptor beta chains below was sequenced from the same sample in a study of T cells in localized non-small cell lung cancer. Using immunoSEQ multiplex PCR, the repertoire was profiled, and TCRdb retains in-frame clones only, with some absent. This table holds fewer than 60,000 clones, over 80% found once. This specimen consisted of peripheral blood, obtained before any cancer treatment. These TCRs come from a female donor over 55 with stage II squamous cell lung carcinoma.

The V call is TRBV19, the J call TRBJ1-1; TRBD1 is a possible D gene (5 bases). Deletions cut 4 bases from V and 2 bases from J, with 11 bases between. CDR1 and CDR2 from the germline V gene are LNHDA and SQIVND (reference sequence). CDR3 length: 14 amino acids. The CDR3 sequence: CASSRITGNTEAFF. In DNA form, the CDR3 reads TGTGCCAGTAGTAGGATTACAGGAAACACTGAAGCTTTCTTT. The full variable domain, in which reference TRBV19 and TRBJ1-1 provide the parts outside the CDR3, is DGGITQSPKYLFRKEGQNVTLSCEQNLNHDAMYWYRQDPGQGLRLIYYSQIVNDFQKGDIAEGYSVSREKKESFPLTVTSAQKNPTAFYLCASSRITGNTEAFFGQGTRLTVV.

The rearrangement links TRBV19 to TRBJ2-1; 10 positions match TRBD1. V lost 5 bases, J lost 9 bases, and 4 bases stayed unmatched. The germline gives CDR1 LNHDA, CDR2 SQIVND (reference sequence). The CDR3 has 13 residues. CDR3: CASSRTGGFEQFF. CDR3 in DNA: TGTGCCAGTAGTCGGACAGGGGGATTTGAGCAGTTCTTC.

The chain uses TRBV10-3 and TRBJ1-2; D not resolved. Germline V lookup: CDR1 ENHRY, CDR2 SYGVKD. The CDR3 runs 14 residues. Trimming shortened V by 2 bases and J by 2 bases, and 9 bases separated the two germline ends. For the CDR3, the DNA is TGTGCCATCAGTGAGGCGACGGCAAACTATGGCTACACCTTC. It codes for CAISEATANYGYTF.

The chain has TRBV7-9 and TRBJ2-2; no clear D gene. The CDR3 has 16 amino acids. CDR1 is SEHNR, CDR2 FQNEAQ, per germline (reference sequence). V lost 2 bases, J lost 4 bases, and 14 bases lay in between. CDR3 nucleotide sequence: TGTGCCAGCAGCTTATTATTGGGTCAATTCACCGGGGAGCTGTTTTTT. This codes for CASSLLLGQFTGELFF.

The chain combines TRBV5-1 with TRBJ2-3, with a weak D call TRBD1 (6 bases). Germline CDR1 reads SGHRS; CDR2 reads YFSETQ. CDR3 size: 14 residues. Trimming shortened V by 6 bases and J by 2 bases, and 13 bases separated the two germline ends. DNA for the CDR3: TGCGCCAGCACTAAACAGGGCGTCACAGATACGCAGTATTTT. It is translated as CASTKQGVTDTQYF.

The chain uses TRBV6-6 and TRBJ2-4; the D gene is possibly TRBD1 (5 bases). The CDR3 has 13 residues. The germline V gene has CDR1 MNHNY and CDR2 SVGAGI (reference sequence). Trimming removed 11 bases from V and 0 bases from J, with 11 bases in between. In DNA form, the CDR3 reads TGTGCCGCGGAGACAGCAGCCAAAAACATTCAGTACTTC. Its protein product is CAAETAAKNIQYF.

V and J are TRBV6-5 and TRBJ1-2, with TRBD1 as a possible D gene (6 bases). V shed 8 bases and J shed 0 bases, with 10 bases lying between them. This CDR3 is built from 13 residues. CDR1 is MNHEY, CDR2 SVGAGI, per germline. CDR3: CASRGAANYGYTF. In DNA form, the CDR3 reads TGTGCCAGCCGGGGGGCAGCTAACTATGGCTACACCTTC.

The CDR3, as DNA: TGTGCCAGCAGCCAATCCGGGACAGGGAACTACGAGCAGTACTTC. This encodes CASSQSGTGNYEQYF. This sequence joins TRBV5-4 and TRBJ2-7; 9 positions match TRBD1. CDR3 length: 15 residues. The junction had 8 bases not matched to a gene; V was cut back by 4 bases and J by 3 bases. In germline, CDR1 is SGHNT, CDR2 YYREEE (reference sequence).